This T cell receptor (beta chain) was captured by sequencing in a study of T cell clonotyping in hematopoietic cell transplantation (dated by TCRdb to about 2021). Broadly, across the study: A total of more than 130 blood samples were collected in the study from 35 consecutive transplant recipients and their related donors. Patients were recruited between September 2015 and 2017 and followed until late 2020 or death.

Notes on this clone: It has no known antigen specificity. The input lacks base qualities; no much larger clone sits a single base away.

Broad study findings and their caveats: Sample size was limited, and cells were not sorted, so CD4 and CD8 repertoire contributions could not be separated. Recipient repertoires showed only a small fraction of overlap with donor repertoires, and over 97% appeared de novo at the given depth. A decrease in recipient TCR diversity was observed after transplant, and a progressive increase in pathologically expanded clonotypes was seen from day 30 to day 180. Broader TCR repertoire diversity after transplant was predicted by Inverse Simpson Index values from donors and from recipients before transplant.

The immunoSEQ assay, a bias-controlled multiplex PCR with V- and J-specific primers, was used to amplify TCR beta CDR3 regions from genomic DNA. A second PCR step added a proprietary barcode and Illumina adapter sequences to the CDR3 amplicons. An Illumina MiSeq instrument was used for sequencing of the CDR3 libraries. Processing in the source paper ran as follows. Export and quality control were handled in immunoSEQ Analyzer 3.0, while downstream analyses relied on R Bioconductor and Immunarch. Only productive rearrangements in the normalized downsampled data set went into calculating the repertoire metrics. Clonotypes larger than 5 templates in the normalized cohort were defined as pathologically expanded. Repertoire diversity was measured with the Inverse Simpson Index. CMV-specificity analyses were carried out on the non-normalized data set to capture all clonotypes. TCRdb stores this immuneACCESS table with in-frame sequences only. Part of the clones is absent; in the studies checked, under half of the shortfall reflects unresolved V genes, and no reason is known for the rest. The D gene and trimming were derived from the DNA, and the V and J assignments and clone size from that table. The sample table shows tens of thousands of clones, and roughly 94% are seen once. In total, the top ten clones hold 0.85% to 0.9% of the sample.

Trimming leaves V shorter by 0 bases and J shorter by 3 bases, with the junction holding 4 bases beyond the gene matches. The CDR1 and CDR2 encoded by the germline V gene (reference sequence) are MNHNY and SVGAGI. Counted from cysteine to phenylalanine, this CDR3 has 15 amino acids. The CDR3 DNA has 45 bases and is translated from base 1. Related transplant donors provided blood samples for TCR beta sequencing. Nuclei Lysis Solution was used to extract genomic DNA from fresh or cryopreserved unfractionated peripheral blood mononuclear cells. The chain was built from TRBV6-6 and TRBJ2-7; the junction holds 8 bases that match TRBD1. Sequenced material: peripheral blood mononuclear cells. The receptor's source is a woman in her forties or fifties in good health. Some clones in this sample may be carry-over from other donors' samples. The DNA sequence is as follows: TGTGCCAGCAGTTACTCTGACAGGGGAAACTACGAGCAGTACTTC. It translates as CASSYSDRGNYEQYF.